These T cell receptor beta chains were read from a single sample in a study of neurological immune-mediated disorders. From the 5' RACE reads, TCRdb called clonotypes with MiXCR, one entry per CDR3 protein. The table lists 80,000 to 100,000 distinct CDR3 sequences, over 4.5% of them singletons. Material for sequencing was PBMCs. The origin of the receptors is a woman in her sixties with multiple sclerosis. Each CDR3 is given with its conserved first and last residue. The D gene is left open where the match is weak. Clone size is given as once, few, many or a size class.

clone_size cdr3_length j_call d_call v_call cdr3_aa cdr3_nt
many 14 TRBJ2-1 TRBD2 TRBV20-1 CSAGTSGYNNEQFF TGCAGTGCTGGGACTAGCGGGTACAACAATGAGCAGTTCTTC
many 10 TRBJ2-7 - TRBV29-1 CSVDEGEQYF TGCAGCGTTGATGAAGGCGAGCAGTACTTC
many 12 TRBJ2-1 - TRBV5-1 CASSQTDAEQFF TGCGCCAGCAGCCAAACGGATGCTGAGCAGTTCTTC
many 11 TRBJ2-5 - TRBV15 CATSAGRTQYF TGTGCCACCAGCGCCGGGAGGACCCAGTACTTC
many 15 TRBJ2-5 - TRBV5-6 CASSPPTGIQETQYF TGTGCCAGCAGCCCGCCTACGGGCATCCAAGAGACCCAGTACTTC
many 13 TRBJ2-5 - TRBV15 CATSRDEWETQYF TGTGCCACCAGCAGAGATGAGTGGGAGACCCAGTACTTC
many 13 TRBJ1-3 - TRBV3-1 CASSQTSGNTIYF TGTGCCAGCAGCCAAACCTCTGGAAACACCATATATTTT
many 11 TRBJ1-3 - TRBV12-3/TRBV12-4 CASSLKNTIYF TGTGCCAGCAGTTTGAAAAACACCATATATTTT
many 15 TRBJ2-7 TRBD1 TRBV28 CASIPTRDRVDEQYF TGTGCCAGTATTCCTACCCGAGACAGGGTGGACGAGCAGTACTTC
many 15 TRBJ2-3 TRBD1 TRBV5-1 CASSSGQGRSDTQYF TGCGCCAGCAGTTCGGGACAGGGTAGGTCAGATACGCAGTATTTT
many 17 TRBJ2-2 - TRBV4-2 CASSQDRGTTITGELFF TGTGCCAGCAGCCAAGATCGAGGGACCACGATCACCGGGGAGCTGTTTTTT
many 13 TRBJ1-1 - TRBV20-1 CRGVAGRETEAFF TGCAGGGGGGTAGCAGGGCGAGAGACTGAAGCTTTCTTT
many 19 TRBJ2-1 TRBD2 TRBV6-5 CASSYFLTGLAGAYNEQFF TGTGCCAGCAGTTACTTTCTTACCGGACTAGCGGGGGCATACAATGAGCAGTTCTTC
many 11 TRBJ2-7 - TRBV29-1 CSVGGTYEQYF TGCAGCGTGGGGGGAACCTACGAGCAGTACTTC
many 16 TRBJ2-4 - TRBV20-1 CSARRTPELGKNIQYF TGCAGTGCTAGAAGGACACCGGAGCTGGGCAAAAACATTCAGTACTTC
many 16 TRBJ1-1 - TRBV20-1 CSARPADLIGRGEAFF TGCAGTGCTAGGCCGGCGGACCTCATTGGGCGGGGGGAAGCTTTCTTT